The clone carrying this TCR beta chain was detected a few times. Its target is not known. This specimen comes from a study of T-cell memory formation after mild COVID-19. Study observations and caveats: The study found contracting CD4+ clones mainly in CM and EM and contracting CD8+ clones in EMRA.

Barcoded TCR alpha and TCR beta cDNA libraries with UMIs came from 5'RACE using constant-segment primers. TCRdb re-called the 5' RACE reads with MiXCR, one entry per CDR3 protein. This sample carries around 310,000 distinct CDR3 sequences, 13% to 15% of them seen once, and the ten largest clones take roughly 23%. Trimming removed 3 bases at V and 6 bases at J, with 11 bases between. In germline, CDR1 is SEHNR, CDR2 FQNEAQ (reference sequence). CDR3 length: 14 amino acids. Sequenced sample: PBMCs or a T cell subset sorted from them (not recorded which). The chain joins TRBV7-9 to TRBJ2-2; D is undetermined. The TCR sequence derives from a man aged 18 to 30 who had mild COVID-19 (a few samples of this study predate the infection). Cell type and time point are not known. As DNA, the CDR3 is TGTGCCAGCAGCTTGATCCAGTCCGCCGGGGAGCTGTTTTTT. Protein: CASSLIQSAGELFF.